The rows below give T cell receptor beta chains drawn from one sample of a study of beta chain features in type 1 diabetes. Assay used: immunoSEQ multiplex PCR; TCRdb lists only in-frame clones, some missing. The sample gives about 900,000 clones, around a sixth of which show up once; around 0.02% is in the top ten. Sequenced sample: naive CD4+ T cells from blood. The source is a woman aged 18-30 years in good health. CDR3s include the opening cysteine and the closing phenylalanine or tryptophan. Fields, in order: J gene, D gene, clone size, V gene, CDR3 protein, CDR3 DNA. A D gene is named only where the DNA matches it firmly. Only some rows state a clone size, as once, few, many or a class for expanded clones.

TRBJ2-5,.,.,TRBV6-1,CASSEDDSSIRETQYF,TGTGCCAGCAGTGAAGACGACAGCTCCATCCGGGAGACCCAGTACTTC
TRBJ2-1,.,.,TRBV7-9,CASSLLGGEYNEQFF,TGTGCCAGCAGCTTATTGGGCGGAGAATACAATGAGCAGTTCTTC
TRBJ2-3,TRBD2,few,TRBV6-4,CASIASGTDTQYF,TGTGCCAGCATCGCTAGCGGGACAGATACGCAGTATTTT
TRBJ2-1,TRBD2,few,TRBV2,CASRGLARGEQFF,TGTGCCAGCAGGGGACTAGCCCGCGGTGAGCAGTTCTTC
TRBJ1-1,.,few,TRBV18,CASSPPNLPGEAFF,TGTGCCAGCTCACCACCTAATTTGCCGGGTGAAGCTTTCTTT
TRBJ1-5,.,.,TRBV28,CASAEREGNQPQHF,TGTGCCAGCGCGGAGAGGGAGGGCAATCAGCCCCAGCATTTT
TRBJ2-1,TRBD1,few,TRBV9,CASSEDRSYNEQFF,TGTGCCAGCAGCGAGGACAGGAGCTACAATGAGCAGTTCTTC
TRBJ2-5,.,.,TRBV28,CASSSGQQETQYF,TGTGCCAGCAGTTCAGGACAGCAAGAGACCCAGTACTTC
TRBJ2-7,.,few,TRBV18,CASSPRGPIYEQYF,TGTGCCAGCTCACCACGGGGACCCATCTACGAGCAGTACTTC
TRBJ2-6,.,few,TRBV27,CASGPYSGIRGGANVLTF,TGTGCCAGCGGGCCGTATTCGGGTATTAGGGGTGGGGCCAACGTCCTGACTTTC
TRBJ2-4,.,.,TRBV4-1,CASSQDARSPLAKNIQYF,TGCGCCAGCAGCCAAGATGCGCGGTCCCCGTTAGCCAAAAACATTCAGTACTTC
TRBJ2-5,TRBD2,.,TRBV5-6,CASSLRAGEGQETQYF,TGTGCCAGCAGCTTACGAGCGGGAGAGGGCCAAGAGACCCAGTACTTC
TRBJ1-2,.,.,TRBV6-1,CASIHRDTDYGYTF,TGTGCCAGCATTCACAGGGACACGGACTATGGCTACACCTTC
TRBJ2-2,.,.,TRBV7-9,CASSLEGLAQIGGELFF,TGTGCCAGCAGCTTAGAAGGGTTAGCCCAGATCGGAGGGGAGCTGTTTTTT
TRBJ2-3,TRBD1,.,TRBV7-6,CASSYAPGQGVQDTQYF,TGTGCCAGCAGCTATGCCCCGGGACAGGGGGTGCAAGATACGCAGTATTTT
TRBJ2-3,TRBD2,.,TRBV5-4,CASSLTSGATDTQYF,TGTGCCAGCAGCCTTACTAGCGGAGCCACAGATACGCAGTATTTT
TRBJ2-2,.,few,TRBV18,CASSPVEQERNTGELFF,TGTGCCAGCTCACCCGTTGAACAGGAGAGAAACACCGGGGAGCTGTTTTTT